Included here is one TCR beta chain sequence, with context. This sample is part of a study of control samples from healthy donors and cancer patients. TCRdb keeps only in-frame clones here, not all; method: immunoSEQ multiplex PCR. This repertoire shows about 170,000 clones, 90% to 95% found once; its top ten account for roughly 4%. V lost 6 bases, J lost 5 bases, and 11 bases lay in between. In germline, CDR1 is DFQATT, CDR2 SNEGSKA (reference sequence). The CDR3 spans 11 residues. The sequence derives from a woman in her sixties or seventies in good health. V usage is TRBV20-1 and J usage is TRBJ2-7, with D possibly being TRBD1 (5 bases). Sample: blood. The CDR3 reads CSAPTAHEQYF. CDR3 in DNA: TGCAGTGCCCCGACAGCCCACGAGCAGTACTTC.